A selection of T cell receptor beta chains follows, all from one sample in a study of cytomegalovirus exposure and HLA in healthy donors. Measured with immunoSEQ multiplex PCR; TCRdb has only the in-frame clones, and not every one. In the table there are 55,000 to 80,000 clones, about three quarters of which are singletons. Source material: PBMCs. All receptors come from a man aged 45-65 years in good health and CMV-seropositive. Both conserved end residues are part of each CDR3. D genes are given only for firm matches. Size is omitted from some rows. Given values are once, few, many or a class for expanded clones.

CDR3 length: 13
D gene: NA
V gene: TRBV6-5
clone size: NA
J gene: TRBJ2-1
CDR3 protein: CASRWTAYNEQFF
CDR3 DNA: TGTGCCAGCAGGTGGACAGCATACAATGAGCAGTTCTTC

CDR3 length: 15
D gene: TRBD2
V gene: TRBV4-1
clone size: NA
J gene: TRBJ2-7
CDR3 protein: CASKGQLAESYEQYF
CDR3 DNA: TGCGCCAGCAAGGGGCAGCTAGCGGAGTCCTACGAGCAGTACTTC

CDR3 length: 13
D gene: TRBD1
V gene: TRBV2
clone size: NA
J gene: TRBJ1-2
CDR3 protein: CATDRGRMDGYTF
CDR3 DNA: TGTGCCACCGACAGGGGGCGCATGGATGGCTACACCTTC

CDR3 length: 12
D gene: NA
V gene: TRBV9
clone size: NA
J gene: TRBJ2-3
CDR3 protein: CASSVAADTQYF
CDR3 DNA: TGTGCCAGCAGCGTAGCGGCAGATACGCAGTATTTT

CDR3 length: 13
D gene: NA
V gene: TRBV5-1
clone size: few
J gene: TRBJ1-1
CDR3 protein: CASSIGQDTEAFF
CDR3 DNA: TGCGCCAGCAGCATAGGACAAGACACTGAAGCTTTCTTT

CDR3 length: 13
D gene: NA
V gene: TRBV2
clone size: few
J gene: TRBJ1-5
CDR3 protein: CASSGGPARPQHF
CDR3 DNA: TGTGCCAGCAGTGGAGGGCCGGCCCGTCCCCAGCATTTT

CDR3 length: 16
D gene: NA
V gene: TRBV5-6
clone size: few
J gene: TRBJ2-7
CDR3 protein: CASSLSGRRLEHEQYF
CDR3 DNA: TGTGCCAGCAGCTTGTCGGGTAGAAGGCTTGAGCACGAGCAGTACTTC

CDR3 length: 14
D gene: TRBD1
V gene: TRBV9
clone size: NA
J gene: TRBJ1-1
CDR3 protein: CASSPPGGSTEAFF
CDR3 DNA: TGTGCCAGCAGCCCTCCAGGGGGGAGCACTGAAGCTTTCTTT

CDR3 length: 13
D gene: TRBD2
V gene: TRBV6-1
clone size: once
J gene: TRBJ2-7
CDR3 protein: CASVLAGSYEQYF
CDR3 DNA: TGTGCCAGCGTCCTAGCGGGGAGCTACGAGCAGTACTTC

CDR3 length: 13
D gene: NA
V gene: TRBV25-1
clone size: NA
J gene: TRBJ2-3
CDR3 protein: CASTADPTDTQYF
CDR3 DNA: TGTGCCAGCACAGCGGACCCCACAGATACGCAGTATTTT

CDR3 length: 14
D gene: NA
V gene: TRBV5-6
clone size: NA
J gene: TRBJ2-5
CDR3 protein: CASSFWQGLLSQYF
CDR3 DNA: TGTGCCAGCAGCTTCTGGCAGGGCCTGTTGTCCCAGTACTTC

CDR3 length: 19
D gene: TRBD1
V gene: TRBV7-2
clone size: NA
J gene: TRBJ1-2
CDR3 protein: CATPTPLGSFRGGRYGYTF
CDR3 DNA: TGTGCCACCCCGACGCCGTTGGGGTCGTTCCGAGGGGGCCGGTATGGCTACACCTTC

CDR3 length: 14
D gene: TRBD1
V gene: TRBV7-8
clone size: NA
J gene: TRBJ1-5
CDR3 protein: CASRADRGNQPQHF
CDR3 DNA: TGTGCCAGCAGAGCGGACAGGGGCAATCAGCCCCAGCATTTT

CDR3 length: 14
D gene: TRBD1
V gene: TRBV10-2
clone size: NA
J gene: TRBJ2-7
CDR3 protein: CASGDRRVPYEQYF
CDR3 DNA: TGCGCCAGCGGGGACAGGAGGGTTCCCTACGAGCAGTACTTC

CDR3 length: 14
D gene: TRBD1
V gene: TRBV5-4
clone size: NA
J gene: TRBJ2-3
CDR3 protein: CASSTGTDPDTQYF
CDR3 DNA: TGTGCCAGCAGCACCGGGACAGACCCAGATACGCAGTATTTT

CDR3 length: 13
D gene: NA
V gene: TRBV15
clone size: NA
J gene: TRBJ2-4
CDR3 protein: CATSRGQLKDQYF
CDR3 DNA: TGTGCCACCAGCAGAGGGCAGTTGAAAGATCAGTACTTC

CDR3 length: 14
D gene: TRBD1
V gene: TRBV11-3
clone size: NA
J gene: TRBJ1-1
CDR3 protein: CASSLGQGASEAFF
CDR3 DNA: TGTGCCAGCAGCTTAGGGCAGGGGGCCTCTGAAGCTTTCTTT

CDR3 length: 16
D gene: TRBD2
V gene: TRBV5-1
clone size: NA
J gene: TRBJ2-2
CDR3 protein: CASRLAGVTNTGELFF
CDR3 DNA: TGCGCCAGCAGACTAGCGGGAGTAACGAACACCGGGGAGCTGTTTTTT

CDR3 length: 16
D gene: TRBD2
V gene: TRBV5-1
clone size: few
J gene: TRBJ2-1
CDR3 protein: CASRDLGAGGLNEQFF
CDR3 DNA: TGCGCCAGCAGGGACCTCGGAGCGGGAGGGCTCAATGAGCAGTTCTTC

CDR3 length: 12
D gene: TRBD1
V gene: TRBV18
clone size: NA
J gene: TRBJ2-7
CDR3 protein: CASSPDRDEQYF
CDR3 DNA: TGTGCCAGCTCACCAGACAGGGACGAGCAGTACTTC

CDR3 length: 16
D gene: NA
V gene: TRBV14
clone size: NA
J gene: TRBJ2-5
CDR3 protein: CASSPSPQGWRETQYF
CDR3 DNA: TGTGCCAGCAGCCCGAGCCCACAGGGATGGCGGGAGACCCAGTACTTC

CDR3 length: 14
D gene: TRBD2
V gene: TRBV29-1
clone size: few
J gene: TRBJ2-7
CDR3 protein: CSVSTSGRVYEQYF
CDR3 DNA: TGCAGCGTGTCGACTAGCGGGAGGGTATACGAGCAGTACTTC

CDR3 length: 17
D gene: TRBD2
V gene: TRBV19
clone size: NA
J gene: TRBJ2-6
CDR3 protein: CASKAASGEPGANVLTF
CDR3 DNA: TGTGCCAGTAAGGCAGCTAGCGGGGAACCTGGGGCCAACGTCCTGACTTTC

CDR3 length: 13
D gene: TRBD1
V gene: TRBV5-4
clone size: NA
J gene: TRBJ2-5
CDR3 protein: CASSGRTGQTQYF
CDR3 DNA: TGTGCCAGCAGCGGACGGACAGGGCAAACCCAGTACTTC

CDR3 length: 12
D gene: NA
V gene: TRBV6-6
clone size: NA
J gene: TRBJ2-7
CDR3 protein: CASSLPGGEQYF
CDR3 DNA: TGTGCCAGCAGCCTGCCCGGGGGCGAGCAGTACTTC

CDR3 length: 16
D gene: NA
V gene: TRBV21-1
clone size: NA
J gene: TRBJ1-2
CDR3 protein: CASSKAGTGPYYGYTF
CDR3 DNA: TGTGCCAGCAGCAAAGCAGGGACAGGGCCATACTATGGCTACACCTTC

CDR3 length: 16
D gene: TRBD2
V gene: TRBV5-1
clone size: NA
J gene: TRBJ2-7
CDR3 protein: CASRRLALDTNYEQYF
CDR3 DNA: TGCGCCAGCAGGAGACTAGCCCTCGATACCAACTACGAGCAGTACTTC

CDR3 length: 16
D gene: TRBD2
V gene: TRBV27
clone size: NA
J gene: TRBJ2-7
CDR3 protein: CASSPNLAGGPGEQYF
CDR3 DNA: TGTGCCAGCAGTCCCAACTTAGCGGGAGGGCCAGGGGAGCAGTACTTC

CDR3 length: 10
D gene: NA
V gene: TRBV20-1
clone size: NA
J gene: TRBJ1-1
CDR3 protein: CSALREQAFF
CDR3 DNA: TGCAGTGCTCTCCGGGAGCAAGCTTTCTTT

CDR3 length: 13
D gene: NA
V gene: TRBV7-9
clone size: NA
J gene: TRBJ2-1
CDR3 protein: CASSLGGWDEQFF
CDR3 DNA: TGTGCCAGCAGCTTAGGGGGCTGGGATGAGCAGTTCTTC